Following are 7 T cell receptor beta chains from one sample sequenced in a study of control samples from healthy donors and cancer patients. Only in-frame clones appear in the TCRdb table, and some are missing; sequencing was by immunoSEQ multiplex PCR. The sample contains tens of thousands of clones, 80% to 95% of which appear only once. The sequenced sample consisted of PBMCs. These receptors were collected from a woman between 40 and 50 years old with lung cancer.

CDR3 in amino acids: CASSQVPRSSGGEQFF. The CDR3 nucleotides read TGTGCCAGCAGCCAAGTTCCTAGGTCTAGCGGGGGGGAGCAGTTCTTC. This sequence joins TRBV3-1 (or the pseudogene TRBV3-2) and TRBJ2-1, with 11 bases fitting TRBD2. Germline V lookup: CDR1 LGHDT, CDR2 YNNKEL (reference sequence). CDR3 size: 16 residues. V trimming: 1 base; J trimming: 10 bases; junction bases outside the gene matches: 9.

This chain joins TRBV28 and TRBJ2-2; 12 nucleotides agree with TRBD2. The CDR3 has 16 amino acids. With V trimmed by 4 bases and J by 0 bases, 0 bases remained unmatched. In germline, CDR1 is MDHEN, CDR2 SYDVKM. The CDR3 loop is CASSSSGGANTGELFF. For the CDR3, the DNA is TGTGCCAGCAGTTCTAGCGGGGGGGCGAACACCGGGGAGCTGTTTTTT.

Comments on this clone: This sample also contains other DNA sequences that code for the same CDR3. The chain combines TRBV3-1 (or the pseudogene TRBV3-2) with TRBJ1-1; no clear D. The CDR3 totals 13 residues. Germline lookup yields CDR1 LGHDT and CDR2 YNNKEL (reference sequence). Between the trimmed V and J ends, which lost 1 base and 7 bases, there was a span of 10 bases. The chain's CDR3 is CASSQGGLGEAFF. The CDR3 DNA is TGTGCCAGCAGCCAAGGGGGTCTCGGTGAAGCTTTCTTT.

The J gene is TRBJ2-5, the V gene TRBV24-1, with a weak D call TRBD2 (6 bases). Germline values: CDR1 KGHDR, CDR2 SFDVKD. The CDR3 spans 15 residues. Trimming shortened V by 5 bases and J by 0 bases, and 12 bases separated the two germline ends. CDR3: CATSGGEEYQETQYF. For the CDR3, the DNA is TGTGCCACCAGTGGGGGGGAGGAGTACCAAGAGACCCAGTACTTC.

The chain has TRBV30 and TRBJ2-5; D is ambiguous. Trimming pared 5 bases from V and 3 bases from J, leaving 7 bases between. Per the germline V gene, CDR1 is GTSNPN and CDR2 is SVGIG (reference sequence). CDR3 size: 11 residues. The CDR3 loop reads CAWGPKETQYF. In nucleotides, the CDR3 is TGTGCCTGGGGCCCTAAAGAGACCCAGTACTTC.

The genes are TRBV5-4 and TRBJ1-1; TRBD1 matches 7 bases. Trimming cost V 4 bases and J 1 base; bases outside gene matches: 4. The CDR3 sequence is 14 residues long. Germline V gene sequence: CDR1 SGHNT, CDR2 YYREEE (reference sequence). CDR3 bases: TGTGCCAGCAGCCCGGGACAGACGAACACTGAAGCTTTCTTT. Amino acids: CASSPGQTNTEAFF.

V and J are TRBV12-3 or TRBV12-4 and TRBJ1-2; D is ambiguous. V lost 1 base to trimming and J lost 8 bases, with 11 bases between them. The CDR3 runs 13 residues. CDR3 DNA: TGTGCCAGCAGTTTAGATCGGCCTGGGGGCTACACCTTC. This translates into CASSLDRPGGYTF.